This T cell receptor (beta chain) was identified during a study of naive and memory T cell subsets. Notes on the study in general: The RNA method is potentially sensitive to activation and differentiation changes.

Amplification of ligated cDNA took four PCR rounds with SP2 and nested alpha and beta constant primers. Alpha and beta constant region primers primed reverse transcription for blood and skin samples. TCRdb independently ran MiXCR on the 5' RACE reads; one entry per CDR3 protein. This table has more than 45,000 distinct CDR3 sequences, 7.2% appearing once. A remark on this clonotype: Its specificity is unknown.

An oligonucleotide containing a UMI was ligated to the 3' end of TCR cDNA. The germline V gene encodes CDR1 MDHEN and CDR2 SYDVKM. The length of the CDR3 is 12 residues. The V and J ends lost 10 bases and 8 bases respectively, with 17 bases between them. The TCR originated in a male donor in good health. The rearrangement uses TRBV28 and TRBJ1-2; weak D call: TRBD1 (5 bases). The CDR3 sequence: CATGGPDQGYTF. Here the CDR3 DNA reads TGTGCCACCGGGGGACCCGACCAAGGCTACACCTTC.